This T cell receptor beta chain was identified during a study of blood T cells in healthy people across ages. Trimming cost V 1 base and J 5 bases, with 14 bases left between them. The length of the CDR3 is 15 residues. Germline V gene lookup returns CDR1 MGHRA and CDR2 YSYEKL. With a J-beta primer mix and a sample-barcoded 5' primer, a second PCR ran roughly 6 to 11 cycles. TCRdb reprocessed the 5' RACE reads with MiXCR, giving one entry per CDR3 protein. The sample holds about 1.5 million distinct CDR3 sequences, 35% to 45% seen once. For every donor, a draw yielded 7.5 to 10 milliliters of peripheral blood.

The sample comprised blood. This sequence originates from a woman younger than 30 in good health. V is TRBV4-1 and J is TRBJ1-1; a weak D match, TRBD1 (6 bases). The CDR3: CASSQVVGAGTEAFF. CDR3 DNA: TGCGCCAGCAGCCAAGTGGTGGGGGCCGGGACTGAAGCTTTCTTT.